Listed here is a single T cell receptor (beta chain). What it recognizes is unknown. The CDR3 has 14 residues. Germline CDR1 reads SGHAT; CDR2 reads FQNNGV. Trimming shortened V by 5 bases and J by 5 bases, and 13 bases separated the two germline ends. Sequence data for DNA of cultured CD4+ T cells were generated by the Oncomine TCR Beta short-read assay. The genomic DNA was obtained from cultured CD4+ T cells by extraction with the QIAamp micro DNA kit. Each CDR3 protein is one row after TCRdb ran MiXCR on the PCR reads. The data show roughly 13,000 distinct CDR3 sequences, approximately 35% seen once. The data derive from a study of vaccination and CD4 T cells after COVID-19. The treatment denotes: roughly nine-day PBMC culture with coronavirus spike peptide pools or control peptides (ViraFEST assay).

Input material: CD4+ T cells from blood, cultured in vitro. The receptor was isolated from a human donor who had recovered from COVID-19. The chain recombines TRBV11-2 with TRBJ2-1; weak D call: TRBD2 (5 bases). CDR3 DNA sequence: TGTGCCAGCAGCACCCGGACTGGAAACAATGAGCAGTTCTTC. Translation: CASSTRTGNNEQFF.